This is a list of T cell receptor beta chains from one sample in a study of T cell responses to AZD1222 COVID-19 vaccine. Profiled with immunoSEQ multiplex PCR; TCRdb holds only in-frame clones, not every one. The data contain roughly 120,000 clones, roughly 93% of them singletons. Sequences were derived from peripheral blood, sampled on day 0 of AZD1222 vaccination. These receptor sequences come from an adult in good health. The CDR3 runs from the conserved cysteine through the conserved F or W. Fields, in order: J gene, clone size, V gene, D gene, CDR3 protein, CDR3 DNA. A D gene is named only where the DNA matches it firmly. Some rows mark clone size as missing; the rest say once, few, many or name a class of expanded clone.

TRBJ1-1	NA	TRBV19	NA	CASSINGNTEAFF	TGTGCCAGTAGTATAAATGGGAACACTGAAGCTTTCTTT
TRBJ2-7	NA	TRBV6-5	TRBD2	CASLELAPPYEQYF	TGTGCCAGTCTAGAACTAGCGCCTCCCTACGAGCAGTACTTC
TRBJ1-1	NA	TRBV7-9	NA	CASSLLSRDTEAFF	TGTGCCAGCAGCTTATTGTCCCGGGACACTGAAGCTTTCTTT
TRBJ2-5	NA	TRBV3-1/TRBV3-2	NA	CASSSSREQRETQYF	TGTGCCAGCAGCTCCTCTAGAGAACAAAGGGAGACCCAGTACTTC
TRBJ2-1	NA	TRBV6-1	NA	CASSDLTSPAGYSYNEQFF	TGTGCCAGCAGTGACCTCACTTCTCCAGCGGGCTACTCCTACAATGAGCAGTTCTTC
TRBJ2-1	NA	TRBV4-3	NA	CASSQVQANYNEQFF	TGCGCCAGCAGCCAAGTCCAGGCTAATTACAATGAGCAGTTCTTC
TRBJ1-4	NA	TRBV3-1/TRBV3-2	NA	CASPLWGRSNEKLFF	TGTGCCAGCCCGCTCTGGGGGCGGTCTAATGAAAAACTGTTTTTT
TRBJ2-2	NA	TRBV13	NA	CASSSTGSGELFF	TGTGCCAGCAGCTCCACCGGCTCCGGGGAGCTGTTTTTT
TRBJ2-2	NA	TRBV18	TRBD2	CASSPSSGTNTGELFF	TGTGCCAGCTCACCGTCTAGCGGGACCAACACCGGGGAGCTGTTTTTT
TRBJ2-3	NA	TRBV7-9	TRBD2	CASSLEFGTKAPSTDTQYF	TGTGCCAGCAGCTTAGAGTTCGGGACTAAGGCCCCAAGCACAGATACGCAGTATTTT
TRBJ2-7	NA	TRBV6-4	TRBD2	CASSAEPGTSEQYF	TGTGCCAGCAGTGCCGAGCCGGGGACTAGCGAGCAGTACTTC
TRBJ2-6	NA	TRBV6-1	NA	CASSEAGRIYSGANVLTF	TGTGCCAGCAGTGAAGCCGGACGGATCTACTCTGGGGCCAACGTCCTGACTTTC
TRBJ1-1	NA	TRBV18	TRBD1	CASSRLGQGTSNTEAFF	TGTGCCAGCTCACGACTGGGACAGGGGACATCTAACACTGAAGCTTTCTTT
TRBJ1-6	NA	TRBV25-1	NA	CASGAGSSPLHF	TGTGCCAGCGGGGCAGGTAGTTCACCCCTCCACTTT
TRBJ1-1	NA	TRBV28	TRBD1	CASRTGRREAFF	TGTGCCAGCAGGACAGGGAGAAGGGAAGCTTTCTTT
TRBJ1-2	NA	TRBV28	NA	CASSSQGGGGYTF	TGTGCCAGCAGTTCTCAGGGTGGGGGTGGCTACACCTTC
TRBJ2-3	NA	TRBV19	NA	CASSIVIRGDTQYF	TGTGCCAGTAGTATAGTCATCAGGGGTGATACGCAGTATTTT
TRBJ2-7	NA	TRBV6-5	NA	CAAAVVYEQYF	TGTGCGGCGGCTGTAGTCTACGAGCAGTACTTC
TRBJ2-1	NA	TRBV7-9	NA	CASSLGPGNEQFF	TGTGCCAGCAGCTTAGGTCCCGGAAATGAGCAGTTCTTC
TRBJ2-7	once	TRBV5-8	NA	CASSPTYEQYF	TGTGCCAGCAGCCCGACCTACGAGCAGTACTTC
TRBJ1-5	few	TRBV11-3	TRBD1	CASSLDPRQGRNQPQHF	TGTGCCAGCAGCTTAGACCCCCGACAGGGCCGAAATCAGCCCCAGCATTTT
TRBJ2-7	once	TRBV7-2	TRBD1	CASSPTGYSYEQYF	TGTGCCAGCAGCCCGACAGGGTACTCCTACGAGCAGTACTTC
TRBJ2-3	NA	TRBV11-3	NA	CASSLESGERGTDTQYF	TGTGCCAGCAGCCTGGAGTCGGGGGAGAGGGGCACAGATACGCAGTATTTT
TRBJ2-7	NA	TRBV6-2/TRBV6-3	TRBD2	CASSSGASGSYEQYF	TGTGCCAGCAGCTCTGGTGCTAGCGGGAGTTACGAGCAGTACTTC
TRBJ1-2	NA	TRBV7-8	NA	CASTNHRVNYGYTF	TGTGCCAGCACCAACCACAGGGTGAACTATGGCTACACCTTC
TRBJ1-2	NA	TRBV5-1	NA	CASSLGQGLGGYTF	TGCGCCAGCAGCTTGGGCCAGGGTCTAGGTGGCTACACCTTC
TRBJ1-5	NA	TRBV28	TRBD1	CASSLPPWGQFGNQPQHF	TGTGCCAGCAGTTTACCCCCCTGGGGACAGTTTGGCAATCAGCCCCAGCATTTT
TRBJ1-1	NA	TRBV4-1	NA	CASSQEKRERGTEAFF	TGCGCCAGCAGCCAAGAAAAGCGGGAGAGAGGCACTGAAGCTTTCTTT
TRBJ1-1	NA	TRBV19	TRBD1	CASSTFSGGGITEAFF	TGTGCCAGTAGTACGTTTTCAGGGGGCGGTATCACTGAAGCTTTCTTT
TRBJ1-2	NA	TRBV28	NA	CASSSSIYGYTF	TGTGCCAGCAGCTCCTCGATCTATGGCTACACCTTC
TRBJ2-5	NA	TRBV11-2	NA	CASSLGLANQETQYF	TGTGCCAGCAGCTTAGGCCTAGCGAATCAAGAGACCCAGTACTTC
TRBJ2-7	NA	TRBV28	NA	CASSLSSGTVYEQYF	TGTGCCAGCAGTCTTTCTTCCGGGACCGTCTACGAGCAGTACTTC
TRBJ2-2	NA	TRBV29-1	NA	CSVDGASTGELFF	TGCAGCGTTGATGGGGCCTCCACCGGGGAGCTGTTTTTT
TRBJ1-1	few	TRBV30	TRBD1	CAWSGQGASLGRGEAFF	TGTGCCTGGAGTGGGCAGGGGGCCTCATTAGGGAGGGGTGAAGCTTTCTTT
TRBJ2-7	NA	TRBV6-2/TRBV6-3	NA	CASSTGVLTYEQYF	TGTGCCAGCAGCACGGGGGTCCTGACCTACGAGCAGTACTTC
TRBJ2-7	NA	TRBV5-1	TRBD1	CASSLGGQGFDEQYF	TGCGCCAGCAGCTTGGGTGGACAGGGGTTCGACGAGCAGTACTTC
TRBJ1-3	NA	TRBV7-9	NA	CASIPGSALSGNTIYF	TGTGCCAGCATCCCCGGTTCCGCTCTGAGTGGAAACACCATATATTTT
TRBJ1-2	NA	TRBV20-1	NA	CSADGVYGYTF	TGCAGTGCTGATGGCGTTTATGGCTACACCTTC
TRBJ1-5	NA	TRBV2	TRBD1	CASRPGTGGYQPQHF	TGTGCCAGCAGGCCCGGGACAGGGGGGTATCAGCCCCAGCATTTT
TRBJ2-1	NA	TRBV7-2	NA	CASSFTPNEQFF	TGTGCCAGCAGCTTCACCCCCAATGAGCAGTTCTTC
TRBJ2-5	NA	TRBV27	NA	CASSLSLAKAQYF	TGTGCCAGCAGTTTATCGCTGGCGAAGGCCCAGTACTTC
TRBJ2-7	NA	TRBV11-2	NA	CASSSIRATDQYEQYF	TGTGCCAGCAGCTCCATCAGAGCGACAGATCAATACGAGCAGTACTTC